The clone carrying this TCR beta chain has a handful of counts. TCRdb itself ran the RACE reads through MiXCR, one entry per CDR3 protein. This sample has 150,000 to 200,000 distinct CDR3 sequences, with about 14% found just once. This specimen belongs to a study of human T cells and chemical hapten exposure. The time point here: patch test 1, 2 weeks after DPC sensitization. The treatment was: therapeutic diphenylcyclopropenone sensitization with weekly scalp DPC. This TCR came from a woman between 25 and 40 years old with alopecia areata. Some clones in this sample may be carry-over from other donors' samples. Sequencing was performed on whole blood, taken in connection with sensitization to the hapten diphenylcyclopropenone (DPC).

CDR3 in amino acids: CAWSYDWVMNTEAFF. DNA of the CDR3: TGTGCCTGGAGTTATGATTGGGTAATGAACACTGAAGCTTTCTTT. The gene calls are TRBV30 and TRBJ1-1, with unresolved D. The CDR3 has 15 amino acids. With 2 bases removed from V and 0 bases from J, the gap between germline ends came to 13 bases. CDR1 is GTSNPN and CDR2 is SVGIG in the germline V gene (reference sequence). Variable domain in full (rest from reference TRBV30 and TRBJ1-1): SQTIHQWPATLVQPVGSPLSLECTVEGTSNPNLYWYRQAAGRGLQLLFYSVGIGQISSEVPQNLSASRPQDRQFILSSKKLLLSDSGFYLCAWSYDWVMNTEAFFGQGTRLTVV.